This T cell receptor (beta chain) was identified during a study of shared clonotypes between healthy human individuals. This CDR3 is built from 13 residues. The V segment lost 4 bases and the J segment 3 bases; nucleotides outside the gene matches: 0. Germline-derived CDR1 and CDR2 are SNHLY and FYNNEI. Broader study findings: The represented genetic and exposure-history diversity was limited by the small number of donors.

The data were produced by immunoSEQ multiplex PCR, yet TCRdb's version contains in-frame clones alone and is incomplete. The sample has almost 750,000 clones, just under 75% seen once. Concerning this clone itself: As yet, its antigen is unknown. The sample contains more than one DNA sequence encoding this CDR3.

The sample consisted of memory CD4+ T cells sorted from blood. Indicated subset: CD45RA-negative fraction. The J gene is TRBJ2-1, the V gene TRBV2; 7 bases are a match to TRBD1. This TCR derives from a woman between 25 and 40 years old in good health. The CDR3 region is CASSGDSYNEQFF. The CDR3 coding sequence is TGTGCCAGCAGTGGGGACAGCTACAATGAGCAGTTCTTC.